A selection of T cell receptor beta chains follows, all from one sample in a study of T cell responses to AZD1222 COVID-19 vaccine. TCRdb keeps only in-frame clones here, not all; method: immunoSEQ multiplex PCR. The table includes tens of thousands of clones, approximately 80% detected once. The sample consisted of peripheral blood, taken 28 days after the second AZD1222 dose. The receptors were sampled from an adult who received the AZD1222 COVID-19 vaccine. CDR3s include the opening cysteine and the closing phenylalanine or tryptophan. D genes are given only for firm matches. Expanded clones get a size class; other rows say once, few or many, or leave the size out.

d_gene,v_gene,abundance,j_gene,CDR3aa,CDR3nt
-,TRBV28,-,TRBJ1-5,CASFRPGLPLGPQHF,TGTGCCAGCTTCCGCCCGGGACTCCCCTTGGGGCCCCAGCATTTT
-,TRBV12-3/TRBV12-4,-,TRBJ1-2,CASRPGPQYGYTF,TGTGCCAGCAGGCCGGGACCGCAATATGGCTACACCTTC
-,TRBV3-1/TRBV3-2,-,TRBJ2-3,CASSHAGLNRDTQYF,TGTGCCAGCAGCCACGCGGGCCTCAACCGGGATACGCAGTATTTT
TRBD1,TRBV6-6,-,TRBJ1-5,CASSLQDRNYQPQHF,TGTGCCAGCAGTCTACAGGACAGGAACTATCAGCCCCAGCATTTT
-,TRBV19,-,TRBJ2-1,CASSIVHEQFF,TGTGCCAGTAGTATAGTACATGAGCAGTTCTTC
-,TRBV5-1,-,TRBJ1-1,CASSLKASSGWTEAFF,TGCGCCAGCAGCTTGAAGGCGTCTTCGGGATGGACTGAAGCTTTCTTT
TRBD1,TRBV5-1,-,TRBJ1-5,CASSAQGGSNQPQHF,TGCGCCAGCAGCGCCCAGGGGGGAAGCAATCAGCCCCAGCATTTT
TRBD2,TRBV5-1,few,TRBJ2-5,CASSLAGTSGGGETQYF,TGCGCCAGCAGCTTGGCCGGGACTAGCGGGGGAGGAGAGACCCAGTACTTC
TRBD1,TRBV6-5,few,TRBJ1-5,CASRRGQDSNQPQHF,TGTGCCAGCAGGAGGGGACAGGATAGCAATCAGCCCCAGCATTTT
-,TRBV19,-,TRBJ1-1,CASSYSVYATEAFF,TGTGCCAGTAGTTATTCTGTCTATGCCACTGAAGCTTTCTTT
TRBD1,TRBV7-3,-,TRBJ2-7,CASSLSRGPYEQYF,TGTGCCAGCAGCTTATCCAGGGGGCCCTACGAGCAGTACTTC
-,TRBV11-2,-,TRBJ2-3,CASSLFGQDSDTQYF,TGTGCCAGCAGCTTATTCGGGCAGGACTCAGATACGCAGTATTTT
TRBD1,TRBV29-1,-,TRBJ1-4,CSVTTGGREKLFF,TGCAGCGTTACAACAGGGGGCCGGGAAAAACTGTTTTTT
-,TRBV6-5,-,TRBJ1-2,CASRRQAQNYGYTF,TGTGCCAGCAGGCGACAGGCGCAAAACTATGGCTACACCTTC
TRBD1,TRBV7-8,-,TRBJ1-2,CASSLGGTDYGYTF,TGTGCCAGCAGCTTAGGAGGGACAGACTATGGCTACACCTTC
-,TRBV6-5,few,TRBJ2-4,CASSRGGGIQYF,TGTGCCAGCAGTCGAGGAGGCGGCATTCAGTACTTC
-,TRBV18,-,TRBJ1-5,CASSPLSRGSNQPQHF,TGTGCCAGCTCACCACTGTCCAGGGGTTCCAATCAGCCCCAGCATTTT
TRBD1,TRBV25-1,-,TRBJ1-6,CASSEGRDSHNRNSPLHF,TGTGCCAGCAGTGAGGGGCGGGACAGCCATAACCGTAATTCACCCCTCCACTTT
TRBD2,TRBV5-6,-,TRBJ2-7,CASKGLAGAEQYF,TGTGCCAGCAAAGGACTAGCGGGGGCCGAGCAGTACTTC
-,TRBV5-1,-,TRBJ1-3,CASRGDFSGNTIYF,TGCGCCAGCAGGGGGGACTTCTCTGGAAACACCATATATTTT
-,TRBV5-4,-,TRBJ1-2,CAIHGRATYGYTF,TGTGCCATCCACGGACGGGCGACCTATGGCTACACCTTC
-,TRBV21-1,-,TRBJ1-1,CASSREGVLLNTEAFF,TGTGCCAGCAGCAGAGAGGGGGTCCTCCTGAACACTGAAGCTTTCTTT
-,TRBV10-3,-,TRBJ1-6,CAISAAGEGSPLHF,TGTGCCATCAGTGCGGCAGGGGAGGGTTCACCCCTCCACTTT
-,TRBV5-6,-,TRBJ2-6,CASSFGTGANVLTF,TGTGCCAGCAGCTTCGGGACTGGGGCCAACGTCCTGACTTTC
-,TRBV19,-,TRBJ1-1,CASSMADPVHTEAFF,TGTGCCAGTAGTATGGCAGACCCTGTGCACACTGAAGCTTTCTTT
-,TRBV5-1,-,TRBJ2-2,CASRNTGPGELFF,TGCGCCAGCAGAAACACAGGCCCCGGGGAGCTGTTTTTT
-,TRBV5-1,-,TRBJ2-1,CASSWDFSYNEQFF,TGCGCCAGCAGTTGGGACTTTTCCTACAATGAGCAGTTCTTC
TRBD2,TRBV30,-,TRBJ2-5,CAWGSGGFKETQYF,TGTGCCTGGGGTAGCGGGGGTTTCAAAGAGACCCAGTACTTC
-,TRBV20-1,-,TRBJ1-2,CSASIGANYGYTF,TGCAGTGCTAGTATAGGGGCTAACTATGGCTACACCTTC
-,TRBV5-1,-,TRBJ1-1,CASSLFSAGGVSLNTEAFF,TGCGCCAGCAGCTTATTCTCAGCCGGGGGCGTAAGCTTGAACACTGAAGCTTTCTTT
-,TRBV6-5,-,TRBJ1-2,CASRVGQELAYGYTF,TGTGCCAGCAGGGTAGGGCAGGAGCTTGCCTATGGCTACACCTTC
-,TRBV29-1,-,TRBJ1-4,CSGTGGGDEKLFF,TGCAGCGGAACAGGAGGGGGGGATGAAAAACTGTTTTTT
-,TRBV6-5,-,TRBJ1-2,CASSPSLGERYGYTF,TGTGCCAGCAGCCCCAGCCTGGGGGAGCGATATGGCTACACCTTC
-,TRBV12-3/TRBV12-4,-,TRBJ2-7,CASSLTYEQYF,TGTGCCAGCAGTTTAACGTACGAGCAGTACTTC
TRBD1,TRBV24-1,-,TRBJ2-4,CATSGQGVENIQYF,TGTGCCACCAGTGGCCAGGGGGTCGAAAACATTCAGTACTTC
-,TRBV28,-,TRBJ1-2,CASSLEDYGYTF,TGTGCCAGCAGTTTGGAAGACTATGGCTACACCTTC
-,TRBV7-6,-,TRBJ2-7,CASSLGRGGPYEQYF,TGTGCCAGCAGCTTAGGCAGGGGAGGACCCTACGAGCAGTACTTC
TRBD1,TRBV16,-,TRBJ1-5,CASSITGGTHQPQHF,TGTGCCAGCAGCATCACAGGGGGAACACACCAGCCCCAGCATTTT
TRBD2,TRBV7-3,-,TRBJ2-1,CASSFSGGLENEQFF,TGTGCCAGCAGCTTTAGCGGGGGCCTAGAGAATGAGCAGTTCTTC
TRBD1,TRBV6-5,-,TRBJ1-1,CASSLQGATEAFF,TGTGCCAGCAGCCTACAGGGGGCGACTGAAGCTTTCTTT
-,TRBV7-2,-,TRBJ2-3,CASSFSSRGTRDTQYF,TGTGCCAGCAGCTTCTCCTCCCGGGGGACGCGGGATACGCAGTATTTT
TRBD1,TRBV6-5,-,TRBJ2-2,CASTTGVDTGELFF,TGTGCCAGCACCACAGGGGTGGACACCGGGGAGCTGTTTTTT
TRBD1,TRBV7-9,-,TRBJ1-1,CASSLARGTGRAFF,TGTGCCAGCAGCTTAGCGAGGGGGACAGGGCGGGCTTTCTTT
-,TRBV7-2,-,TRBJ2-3,CASSSWTYTDTQYF,TGTGCCAGCAGCTCTTGGACCTACACAGATACGCAGTATTTT
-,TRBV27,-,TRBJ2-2,CASSLIGGGFYTGELFF,TGTGCCAGCAGTTTAATCGGGGGCGGTTTTTACACCGGGGAGCTGTTTTTT
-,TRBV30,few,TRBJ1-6,CAWGGPNRFVNSPLHF,TGTGCCTGGGGTGGACCCAACAGGTTCGTTAATTCACCCCTCCACTTT
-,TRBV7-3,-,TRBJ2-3,CASSLSQVDTQYF,TGTGCCAGCAGCTTAAGTCAGGTTGACACGCAGTATTTT
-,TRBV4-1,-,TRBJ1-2,CASSQEGVGAPGYTF,TGCGCCAGCAGCCAAGAGGGGGTAGGGGCCCCGGGCTACACCTTC
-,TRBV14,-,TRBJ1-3,CASSQDKGRAGNTIYF,TGTGCCAGCAGCCAAGATAAGGGGAGAGCTGGAAACACCATATATTTT
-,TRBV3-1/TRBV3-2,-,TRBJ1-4,CASSQDGGGNEKLFF,TGTGCCAGCAGCCAAGATGGGGGGGGAAATGAAAAACTGTTTTTT
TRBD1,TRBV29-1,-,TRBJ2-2,CSVKTGIGTGELFF,TGCAGCGTTAAGACAGGGATCGGCACCGGGGAGCTGTTTTTT
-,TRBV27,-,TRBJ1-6,CASSFERPNSPLHF,TGTGCCAGCAGTTTTGAGCGGCCTAATTCACCCCTCCACTTT